Listed here are 9 T cell receptor beta chains from one sample, sequenced in a study of vaccination and CD4 T cells after COVID-19. Documented treatment: approximately 11-day PBMC culture with coronavirus spike peptide pools or control peptides (ViraFEST assay). No antigens are known for them. Cultured CD4+ T cells had their DNA profiled by the Oncomine TCR Beta short-read assay. TCRdb analysed the PCR reads with MiXCR anew, one entry per CDR3 protein. This sample carries approximately 9,500 distinct CDR3 sequences, 20% to 30% of them seen once, and the ten largest clones take under 60%. Source: CD4+ T cells from blood, cultured in vitro, taken before SARS-CoV-2 vaccination. These receptor sequences come from a human donor who received a COVID-19 vaccine.

This clonotype was observed a few times. CDR3 nucleotides: TGCGCCAGCAGTGTTAAGGGATCCTATAATTCACCCCTCCACTTT. Protein sequence: CASSVKGSYNSPLHF. The chain employs TRBV10-1 and TRBJ1-6, with D unresolved. The length of the CDR3 is 15 residues. CDR1 and CDR2 from the germline V gene are WNHNN and SYGVQD (reference sequence). V was cut by 4 bases and J by 1 base, with 8 bases left in between.

This clonotype was detected a few times. The CDR3 DNA reads as TGCAGTGCGGACCGGGCCGCCTATGGCTACACCTTC. Protein: CSADRAAYGYTF. The chain carries TRBV20-1 and TRBJ1-2; D uncertain. The V end was cut by 6 bases, the J end by 4 bases, with 12 bases between. Looked up from germline, CDR1 is DFQATT and CDR2 is SNEGSKA (reference sequence). CDR3 length: 12 amino acids.

The table lists this clonotype with a few counts. The chain combines TRBV27 with TRBJ1-2; 7 nucleotides match TRBD1. V was pared by 5 bases and J by 8 bases, with 17 bases of the junction left unmatched. Germline CDR1 is MNHEY and CDR2 is SMNVEV (reference sequence). CDR3 size: 16 residues. CDR3 nucleotide sequence: TGTGCCAGCAGTGCACTAAAGGGGGACAGACTCCGAGGCTACACCTTC. Translating gives CASSALKGDRLRGYTF.

This clonotype appeared a few times. The chain is built from TRBV6-1 and TRBJ2-7; tentative D call: TRBD1 (5 bases). There are 15 residues in the CDR3. Germline V lookup: CDR1 MNHNS, CDR2 SASEGT. Between the trimmed V and J ends, which lost 6 bases and 5 bases, there was a span of 20 bases. The CDR3 coding sequence is TGTGCCAGCAGCTCTACAGGCAGGTATACCGACGAGCAGTACTTC. Its translation is CASSSTGRYTDEQYF.

In this sample, this clonotype turned up a few times. The J gene is TRBJ1-6, the V gene TRBV20-1; unclear D gene. The germline CDR1 and CDR2 sequences are DFQATT and SNEGSKA (reference sequence). CDR3 size: 13 residues. Trimming removed 3 bases from V and 7 bases from J, with 10 bases in between. This CDR3 is CSARIQSNSPLHF. The CDR3 region has the DNA TGCAGTGCTAGGATCCAATCGAATTCACCCCTCCACTTT.

The table lists this clonotype with a count of one. The gene calls are TRBV5-1 and TRBJ2-1; 14 bases are shared with TRBD2. The ends lost 4 bases at V and 7 bases at J; junction bases unmatched: 10. Germline CDR1 reads SGHRS; CDR2 reads YFSETQ. The CDR3 loop spans 17 amino acids. The CDR3 protein is CASSLGRLAGGLNEQFF. The DNA of the CDR3 is TGCGCCAGCAGCCTGGGACGACTAGCGGGGGGGCTTAATGAGCAGTTCTTC.

The CDR3 region has the DNA TGTGCCTGGAGTGGGGGTGCTGAAGCTTTCTTT. Its protein product is CAWSGGAEAFF. This rearrangement joins TRBV30 to TRBJ1-1; D is unresolved. The CDR3 has 11 amino acids. V dropped 1 base and J dropped 6 bases, with 6 bases sitting between them. The germline gives CDR1 GTSNPN, CDR2 SVGIG (reference sequence).

Judged by abundance, this clonotype is medium-sized (0.01 to 0.1%). This chain connects TRBV7-8 to TRBJ2-2, with D perhaps being TRBD1 or TRBD2 (5 bases each). This CDR3 is built from 13 residues. Germline V gene data show CDR1 as SGHVS and CDR2 as FQNEAQ. Trimming pared 7 bases from V and 9 bases from J, leaving 15 bases between. In nucleotides, the CDR3 is TGTGCCAGCACCAGGACACCGGGGAGGGAGCTGTTTTTT. Protein: CASTRTPGRELFF.

This clonotype was detected a few times. The chain recombines TRBV30 with TRBJ1-5; D may be TRBD1 (5 bases). Trimming removed 2 bases from V and 5 bases from J, with 19 bases in between. Germline V gene data show CDR1 as GTSNPN and CDR2 as SVGIG (reference sequence). The CDR3 is made up of 16 amino acids. The CDR3 sequence is CAWSWGLSRKDQPQHF. For the CDR3, the DNA is TGTGCCTGGAGTTGGGGACTATCGAGAAAGGATCAGCCCCAGCATTTT. Looking up the rest from reference TRBV30 and TRBJ1-5 gives the full variable domain: SQTIHQWPATLVQPVGSPLSLECTVEGTSNPNLYWYRQAAGRGLQLLFYSVGIGQISSEVPQNLSASRPQDRQFILSSKKLLLSDSGFYLCAWSWGLSRKDQPQHFGDGTRLSIL.